A single sample gave rise to the 25 T cell receptor beta chains below, sequenced in a study of T cell responses to AZD1222 COVID-19 vaccine. The repertoire was sequenced with immunoSEQ multiplex PCR; TCRdb's copy has only in-frame clones and lacks some. The table shows approximately 140,000 clones, with 75% to 95% occurring only once. Sequenced here: peripheral blood, sampled 28 days after the second AZD1222 dose. These receptors all stem from an adult who received the AZD1222 COVID-19 vaccine.

The rearrangement links TRBV29-1 to TRBJ1-1; 7 positions match TRBD1. The CDR3 contains 13 residues. The trim removed 6 bases at V and 4 bases at J, leaving 8 bases unmatched. Germline lookup yields CDR1 SQVTM and CDR2 ANQGSEA. The DNA of the CDR3 is TGCAGCGTAAACAGGGGAGGGTTCACTGAAGCTTTCTTT. Translation: CSVNRGGFTEAFF.

The genes are TRBV18 and TRBJ2-3; possibly TRBD1 or TRBD2 for D (6 bases each). The CDR3 spans 17 residues. Trimming left V 0 bases short and J 2 bases short, with 15 bases between. Germline CDR1 is KGHSH and CDR2 is LQKENI. CDR3: CASSPPGAGGTTDTQYF. As DNA, the CDR3 is TGTGCCAGCTCACCACCGGGGGCAGGAGGGACCACAGATACGCAGTATTTT.

The V gene is TRBV29-1, the J gene TRBJ2-5; 8 bases align to TRBD1. The CDR3 extends over 20 amino acids. The V gene end was trimmed by 5 bases and the J gene end by 3 bases; junction bases not matched to a gene: 26. CDR1 and CDR2 (germline): SQVTM, ANQGSEA. The CDR3 DNA is TGCAGCGTTAACGACCCCGAAGGTGGCAGCGGACAGGGCGATAAAGAGACCCAGTACTTC. Translated, it gives CSVNDPEGGSGQGDKETQYF.

The CDR3: CASSYSTGLYGYTF. The CDR3 nucleotides read TGTGCCAGCAGTTACTCAACAGGGTTGTATGGCTACACCTTC. The chain recombines TRBV6-6 with TRBJ1-2; D perhaps matches TRBD1 (6 bases). The CDR3 covers 14 residues. Germline loops: CDR1 MNHNY, CDR2 SVGAGI (reference sequence). V dropped 0 bases and J dropped 5 bases, with 10 bases sitting between them.

V is TRBV19 and J is TRBJ2-3, with D unresolved. V shed 1 base and J shed 2 bases, with 13 bases lying between them. The CDR3 has 16 amino acids. Germline loops: CDR1 LNHDA, CDR2 SQIVND (reference sequence). In nucleotides, the CDR3 is TGTGCCAGTAGTATAGGCCTACAGTTAGTCACAGATACGCAGTATTTT. Protein sequence: CASSIGLQLVTDTQYF.

V is TRBV3-1 (or the pseudogene TRBV3-2) and J is TRBJ1-1; possibly TRBD1 for D (5 bases). V lost 3 bases and J lost 6, with 17 bases in between. This CDR3 has 15 residues. Looked up from germline, CDR1 is LGHDT and CDR2 is YNNKEL (reference sequence). The CDR3, as DNA: TGTGCCAGCAGCCACCATGTAGGGGTTGAGGCTGAAGCTTTCTTT. This gives the protein CASSHHVGVEAEAFF.

This sequence joins TRBV7-9 and TRBJ2-7; 8 bases align to TRBD2. The CDR3 has 17 amino acids. Germline V gene sequence: CDR1 SEHNR, CDR2 FQNEAQ (reference sequence). V dropped 5 bases and J dropped 2; count of bases not matched to a gene: 14. CDR3: CASSTTSGRFRPYEQYF. The CDR3 DNA reads TGTGCCAGCAGCACGACAAGCGGGAGATTTCGCCCCTACGAGCAGTACTTC.

The rearrangement joins TRBV19 to TRBJ2-1, with 7 bases fitting TRBD2. This CDR3 is 14 amino acids long. J gave up 4 bases and V 3 bases, and 3 bases lay outside the gene matches. Per germline, CDR1 LNHDA and CDR2 SQIVND (reference sequence). The CDR3: CASSILADYNEQFF. The DNA of the CDR3 is TGTGCCAGTAGTATTCTAGCGGATTACAATGAGCAGTTCTTC.

This clone was found once. The chain joins TRBV4-2 to TRBJ1-4; D gene ambiguous. V gave up 0 bases and J gave up 6 bases, with 11 bases separating them. The CDR3 is made up of 15 amino acids. CDR1 is LGHNA, CDR2 YNFKEQ, per germline. CDR3 in amino acids: CASSQDPSADEKLFF. CDR3 bases: TGTGCCAGCAGCCAAGACCCCTCGGCGGATGAAAAACTGTTTTTT.

The gene calls are TRBV5-4 and TRBJ1-2; a weak D match, TRBD1 (6 bases). The CDR3 has 13 residues. V gave up 4 bases and J gave up 6 bases, with 13 bases separating them. Germline V gene sequence: CDR1 SGHNT, CDR2 YYREEE (reference sequence). In DNA, the CDR3 is TGTGCCAGCAGCACTCAGGGGTTGGATGGCTACACCTTC. Protein product: CASSTQGLDGYTF.

The chain carries TRBV2 and TRBJ2-1; D is undetermined. Trimming removed 6 bases from V and 6 bases from J, with 12 bases in between. In germline, CDR1 is SNHLY, CDR2 FYNNEI. This CDR3 comprises 13 residues. CDR3 nucleotides: TGTGCCAGCAGCGTCGACCCCTTCAATGAGCAGTTCTTC. Translating it yields CASSVDPFNEQFF.

The V gene is TRBV9, the J gene TRBJ2-3; 7 nucleotides align to TRBD2. The CDR3 sequence is 14 residues long. Unmatched junction bases numbered 2, after V lost 3 bases and J lost 1 base. The germline V gene encodes CDR1 SGDLS and CDR2 YYNGEE. The CDR3 coding sequence is TGTGCCAGCAGCGCGGGGGGAGGCACAGATACGCAGTATTTT. Its translation: CASSAGGGTDTQYF. Full variable domain (outside the CDR3, taken from reference TRBV9 and TRBJ2-3): DSGVTQTPKHLITATGQRVTLRCSPRSGDLSVYWYQQSLDQGLQFLIQYYNGEERAKGNILERFSAQQFPDLHSELNLSSLELGDSALYFCASSAGGGTDTQYFGPGTRLTVL.

This clone has a single count. The gene calls are TRBV2 and TRBJ2-1; TRBD2 matches at 11 bases. Germline lookup yields CDR1 SNHLY and CDR2 FYNNEI. The V gene end was trimmed by 3 bases and the J gene end by 5 bases; junction bases not matched to a gene: 3. The CDR3 runs 15 residues. The CDR3 sequence: CASSEASGRNNEQFF. Here the CDR3 DNA reads TGTGCCAGCAGTGAGGCTAGCGGGAGGAACAATGAGCAGTTCTTC.

Here the CDR3 reads CASSDRDRPFYGYTF. The CDR3 DNA sequence: TGTGCCAGCAGTGACCGGGACAGACCTTTCTATGGCTACACCTTC. This sequence joins TRBV25-1 and TRBJ1-2; TRBD1 matches 7 bases. The germline CDR1 and CDR2 sequences are MGHDK and SYGVNS. This CDR3 contains 15 residues. The ends lost 3 bases at V and 4 bases at J; junction bases unmatched: 8.

On this clone: The sample has other DNA sequences that encode this CDR3 too. The chain combines TRBV3-1 (or the pseudogene TRBV3-2) with TRBJ2-1, with D hard to call. CDR1 and CDR2 (germline): LGHDT, YNNKEL (reference sequence). This CDR3 is built from 15 residues. Deletions cut 1 base from V and 0 bases from J, with 7 bases between. The CDR3 nucleotides read TGTGCCAGCAGCCAAGGGCGGAGCTCCTACAATGAGCAGTTCTTC. Its protein product is CASSQGRSSYNEQFF.

The V and J genes are TRBV11-2 and TRBJ1-3; D is uncertain. Germline lookup yields CDR1 SGHAT and CDR2 FQNNGV. Trimming shortened V by 2 bases and J by 4 bases, and 9 bases separated the two germline ends. The CDR3 runs 14 residues. CDR3 DNA sequence: TGTGCCAGCAGCTTACTTACTTCCGGAAACACCATATATTTT. Its protein product is CASSLLTSGNTIYF.

The chain recombines TRBV28 with TRBJ2-1; D may be TRBD1 (6 bases). V was clipped by 7 bases and J by 5 bases, with 18 bases between them. CDR3 length: 15 residues. Germline CDR1 MDHEN, CDR2 SYDVKM. CDR3 loop: CASTIQGPGNNEQFF. As DNA, the CDR3 is TGTGCCAGCACCATACAGGGTCCGGGGAACAATGAGCAGTTCTTC.

CDR3 protein: CASSQDLLASGHYPQPQHF. Written as DNA, the CDR3 is TGTGCCAGCAGCCAAGATCTCCTGGCGTCGGGACATTACCCCCAGCCCCAGCATTTT. This chain connects TRBV4-2 to TRBJ1-5; a possible D gene is TRBD1 (6 bases). The CDR3 covers 19 residues. Trimming pared 0 bases from V and 7 bases from J, leaving 25 bases between. Germline lookup yields CDR1 LGHNA and CDR2 YNFKEQ.

This chain joins TRBV29-1 and TRBJ2-1, with a tentative D call TRBD2 (5 bases). Germline V gene lookup returns CDR1 SQVTM and CDR2 ANQGSEA. The CDR3 length is 12 residues. The germline V and J ends were trimmed by 8 bases and 6 bases, with 14 bases remaining between them. CDR3 coding DNA: TGCAGCCCCAGGACTGATATCAATGAGCAGTTCTTC. This encodes CSPRTDINEQFF.

This chain joins TRBV19 and TRBJ1-6, with D perhaps matching TRBD1 (5 bases). Trimming removed 6 bases at V and 0 bases at J, with 9 bases between. Germline values: CDR1 LNHDA, CDR2 SQIVND (reference sequence). The CDR3 is 15 amino acids. The CDR3 spells CASSAGSSYNSPLHF. CDR3 DNA sequence: TGTGCCAGTAGCGCAGGGAGCTCCTATAATTCACCCCTCCACTTT.

V usage is TRBV5-1 and J usage is TRBJ2-1; 12 positions match TRBD2. This CDR3 has 15 residues. Trimming at V came to 2 bases and at J to 5 bases, leaving 2 bases not matched to a gene. Germline V lookup: CDR1 SGHRS, CDR2 YFSETQ. CDR3 DNA: TGCGCCAGCAGCTTTACTAGCGGGAGGAACAATGAGCAGTTCTTC. Translation gives CASSFTSGRNNEQFF.

The count of this clone is one. V usage is TRBV27 and J usage is TRBJ2-7; 10 bases align to TRBD2. V shed 8 bases, J shed 6 bases, and the junction held 10 bases outside the gene matches. Per germline, CDR1 MNHEY and CDR2 SMNVEV (reference sequence). CDR3 length equals 14 residues. The CDR3 reads CASGGLAGAFEQYF. The CDR3 nucleotides are TGTGCCAGCGGGGGTCTAGCGGGAGCTTTCGAGCAGTACTTC.

J is TRBJ2-2 and V is TRBV2; TRBD1 matches 8 bases. Trimming cost V 5 bases and J 0 bases; bases outside gene matches: 2. The germline CDR1 and CDR2 sequences are SNHLY and FYNNEI. The CDR3 extends over 15 amino acids. This CDR3 reads CASSWTGPNTGELFF. For the CDR3, the DNA is TGTGCCAGCAGTTGGACAGGGCCGAACACCGGGGAGCTGTTTTTT.

J is TRBJ1-6 and V is TRBV19, with 8 positions matching TRBD1. The germline CDR1 and CDR2 sequences are LNHDA and SQIVND (reference sequence). The CDR3 has 15 residues. V trimming: 8 bases; J trimming: 0 bases; junction bases outside the gene matches: 3. CDR3: CASRDRGSYNSPLHF. The CDR3 bases are TGTGCCAGTCGTGACAGGGGCTCCTATAATTCACCCCTCCACTTT.

This clone has just one count. The chain has TRBV5-1 and TRBJ2-5, with 12 bases that match TRBD2. V was pared by 4 bases and J by 1 base, with 11 bases of the junction left unmatched. The CDR3 has 18 amino acids. Germline-derived CDR1 and CDR2 are SGHRS and YFSETQ. CDR3 sequence reads: CASSPRLAGVRSQETQYF. For the CDR3, the DNA is TGCGCCAGCAGCCCACGACTAGCGGGAGTGAGGTCCCAAGAGACCCAGTACTTC. The full variable domain, rest sourced from reference TRBV5-1 and TRBJ2-5, is KAGVTQTPRYLIKTRGQQVTLSCSPISGHRSVSWYQQTPGQGLQFLFEYFSETQRNKGNFPGRFSGRQFSNSRSEMNVSTLELGDSALYLCASSPRLAGVRSQETQYFGPGTRLLVL.